The next 24 T cell receptor beta chains were all read from a single sample in a study of cytomegalovirus exposure and HLA in healthy donors. Primers for the PCR totalled 60 Vbeta and 13 Jbeta. Only in-frame clones appear in the TCRdb table, and some are missing; sequencing was by immunoSEQ multiplex PCR. The repertoire holds 35,000 to 50,000 clones, with about 84% as singletons. The specimen sequenced was PBMCs. These receptors were taken from a man aged 50-60 years in good health and CMV-seronegative.

This chain uses TRBV25-1 with TRBJ1-1; D ambiguous. Per the germline V gene, CDR1 is MGHDK and CDR2 is SYGVNS. This CDR3 is 15 amino acids long. Trimming pared 5 bases from V and 6 bases from J, leaving 19 bases between. DNA of the CDR3: TGTGCCAGCAGTTCGGGAGTGGAGGGCGGACCTGAAGCTTTCTTT. As protein: CASSSGVEGGPEAFF.

For the CDR3, the DNA is TGCAGCGTTGGGGCGGGAGTAGGTACCGGGGAGCTGTTTTTT. Its translation is CSVGAGVGTGELFF. This chain uses TRBV29-1 with TRBJ2-2, with 7 bases fitting TRBD2. The CDR3 loop spans 14 amino acids. The V and J ends lost 4 bases and 5 bases, in that order; junction bases with no gene match: 7. Germline lookup yields CDR1 SQVTM and CDR2 ANQGSEA.

The chain carries TRBV5-4 and TRBJ2-5, with 7 bases that match TRBD1. Germline V lookup: CDR1 SGHNT, CDR2 YYREEE (reference sequence). V lost 2 bases, J lost 5 bases, and 6 bases stayed unmatched. This CDR3 is built from 14 residues. As DNA, the CDR3 is TGTGCCAGCAGCTTAAAGGGGGCAGGGGAGACCCAGTACTTC. This sequence encodes CASSLKGAGETQYF.

This clone was counted between two and nine times. The chain carries TRBV4-1 and TRBJ2-3, with 8 bases fitting TRBD2. The CDR3 loop spans 15 amino acids. The J segment lost 3 bases and the V segment lost 2 bases, leaving 4 bases of the junction unmatched. Looked up from germline, CDR1 is MGHRA and CDR2 is YSYEKL. As DNA, the CDR3 is TGCGCCAGCAGCCAACCTCGGGGGGGGACAGATACGCAGTATTTT. It yields the protein CASSQPRGGTDTQYF.

The rearrangement uses TRBV10-1 and TRBJ2-1; 9 bases map to TRBD2. The CDR3 totals 16 residues. CDR1 and CDR2 from the germline V gene are WNHNN and SYGVQD (reference sequence). V was clipped by 0 bases and J by 0 bases; unmatched bases: 0. The CDR3 nucleotides read TGCGCCAGCAGTGAGTCGGGACTAGCCTCCTACAATGAGCAGTTCTTC. Translating gives CASSESGLASYNEQFF.

The gene calls are TRBV28 and TRBJ2-7; no definite D call. The germline CDR1 and CDR2 sequences are MDHEN and SYDVKM. The CDR3 extends over 13 amino acids. The V end was cut by 1 base, the J end by 3 bases, with 7 bases between. The CDR3 DNA is TGTGCCAGCAGTTTATCGAACAGCTACGAGCAGTACTTC. The encoded protein is CASSLSNSYEQYF.

The J gene is TRBJ1-2, the V gene TRBV4-1; D possibly corresponds to TRBD1 (6 bases). Trimming stripped 0 bases from V and 4 bases from J, with 15 bases between. There are 16 residues in the CDR3. Germline V gives CDR1 MGHRA, CDR2 YSYEKL. CDR3 amino acids: CASSQEMGQISYGYTF. In nucleotides, the CDR3 is TGCGCCAGCAGCCAAGAGATGGGACAAATTTCCTATGGCTACACCTTC.

The rearrangement links TRBV9 to TRBJ1-2; D is unresolved. V was clipped by 0 bases and J by 8 bases, with 11 bases between them. Germline CDR1 reads SGDLS; CDR2 reads YYNGEE. The CDR3 is 13 residues long. CDR3 protein: CASSVVDFQGYTF. CDR3 sequence (DNA): TGTGCCAGCAGCGTAGTAGATTTTCAAGGCTACACCTTC.

Remarks on this clone: One end of the junction does not line up with germline, which may come from a read error. V usage is TRBV7-9 and J usage is TRBJ2-3; TRBD2 aligns across 7 bases. The CDR3 totals 15 residues. The germline V gene has CDR1 SEHNR and CDR2 FQNEAQ (reference sequence). The CDR3 DNA reads TGTTCCAGCAGCTTAGCAGGCGGGAGTCAAGATACGCAGTATTTT. Translating it yields CSSSLAGGSQDTQYF.

The chain carries TRBV9 and TRBJ2-1; the D gene is possibly TRBD2 (6 bases). The CDR3 loop spans 16 amino acids. The germline V gene encodes CDR1 SGDLS and CDR2 YYNGEE. V was shortened by 2 bases and J by 0 bases, with 12 bases between the two germline ends. CDR3 bases: TGTGCCAGCAGCGTTTCCTTCGGGAGCTCCTACAATGAGCAGTTCTTC. It encodes CASSVSFGSSYNEQFF.

The CDR3 sequence: CASSRQLSNQPQHF. The DNA for the CDR3 is TGTGCCAGCAGTCGACAGCTTAGCAATCAGCCCCAGCATTTT. V and J are TRBV6-5 and TRBJ1-5; D might be TRBD1 (5 bases). There are 14 residues in the CDR3. The germline CDR1 and CDR2 sequences are MNHEY and SVGAGI. V was pared by 5 bases and J by 0 bases, with 8 bases between.

This sequence joins TRBV6-1 and TRBJ2-3, with D perhaps TRBD2 (7 bases). CDR3 length equals 14 residues. Trimming left V 10 bases short and J 4 bases short, with 18 bases between. From germline, CDR1 is MNHNS and CDR2 SASEGT. CDR3 sequence reads: CATSTGGLADTQYF. CDR3 nucleotides: TGTGCCACTTCAACCGGGGGGCTGGCAGATACGCAGTATTTT.

V and J are TRBV27 and TRBJ1-4; 11 bases align to TRBD1. This CDR3 is 15 amino acids long. The V gene end was trimmed by 2 bases and the J gene end by 7 bases; junction bases not matched to a gene: 3. Germline CDR1 and CDR2: MNHEY and SMNVEV (reference sequence). The CDR3: CASSLEGQGGEKLFF. The CDR3 DNA reads TGTGCCAGCAGTTTAGAGGGACAGGGGGGTGAAAAACTGTTTTTT.

This chain connects TRBV11-2 to TRBJ1-1; D is perhaps TRBD1 (6 bases). V lost 6 bases to trimming and J lost 2 bases, with 13 bases between them. The V gene's germline CDR1 is SGHAT and CDR2 FQNNGV. CDR3 length equals 14 residues. The CDR3 DNA reads as TGTGCCAGCAGGCTTCTGACAGGAAACACTGAAGCTTTCTTT. Protein product: CASRLLTGNTEAFF.

CDR3 in amino acids: CASSLEGQGYEQYF. The CDR3 DNA reads as TGTGCCAGCAGCTTAGAGGGACAGGGCTACGAGCAGTACTTC. This sequence joins TRBV11-2 and TRBJ2-7, with TRBD1 matching over 9 bases. Unmatched junction bases numbered 0, after V lost 0 bases and J lost 3 bases. CDR1 and CDR2 from the germline V gene are SGHAT and FQNNGV. The length of the CDR3 is 14 residues. Based on the CDR3 plus reference TRBV11-2 and TRBJ2-7, the full variable domain is EAGVAQSPRYKIIEKRQSVAFWCNPISGHATLYWYQQILGQGPKLLIQFQNNGVVDDSQLPKDRFSAERLKGVDSTLKIQPAKLEDSAVYLCASSLEGQGYEQYFGPGTRLTVT.

J is TRBJ2-5 and V is TRBV5-6, with unresolved D. The CDR3 spans 15 residues. Germline assignment: CDR1 SGHDT and CDR2 YYEEEE. V lost 0 bases and J lost 0, with 9 bases in between. The CDR3 here is CASSLVTEYQETQYF. Here the CDR3 DNA reads TGTGCCAGCAGCTTGGTCACAGAGTACCAAGAGACCCAGTACTTC. The variable domain in full, with the rest retrieved from reference TRBV5-6 and TRBJ2-5, is DAGVTQSPTHLIKTRGQQVTLRCSPKSGHDTVSWYQQALGQGPQFIFQYYEEEERQRGNFPDRFSGHQFPNYSSELNVNALLLGDSALYLCASSLVTEYQETQYFGPGTRLLVL.

V usage is TRBV4-3 and J usage is TRBJ1-1; D is uncertain. Germline CDR1 and CDR2: LGHNA and YSLEER. CDR3 size: 13 residues. V lost 6 bases and J 4 bases, leaving 12 bases between the germline ends. CDR3 sequence: CASRRAGGTEAFF. CDR3 in DNA: TGCGCCAGCAGGAGGGCGGGTGGCACTGAAGCTTTCTTT.

The count of this clone is one. This chain joins TRBV14 and TRBJ2-7; 10 nucleotides match TRBD1. CDR1 and CDR2 (germline): SGHDN, FVKESK. Trimming removed 4 bases from V and 0 bases from J; junction bases left unmatched: 3. The CDR3 sequence is 15 residues long. CDR3 loop: CASSRTGGSSYEQYF. CDR3 DNA: TGTGCCAGCAGCCGGACAGGGGGTAGCTCCTACGAGCAGTACTTC.

The chain uses TRBV9 and TRBJ1-6; possibly TRBD1 for D (5 bases). This CDR3 spans 14 amino acids. V was cut by 0 bases and J by 9 bases, with 10 bases left in between. Per germline, CDR1 SGDLS and CDR2 YYNGEE. In DNA, the CDR3 is TGTGCCAGCAGCGTAGAAGGGGACTTTTCACCCCTCCACTTT. Protein: CASSVEGDFSPLHF.

The rearrangement uses TRBV30 and TRBJ2-2; 12 bases agree with TRBD2. Germline lookup yields CDR1 GTSNPN and CDR2 SVGIG (reference sequence). Germline trimming cut 4 bases from V and 0 bases from J; bases unmatched to any gene: 0. The CDR3 runs 15 residues. CDR3 in amino acids: CAWTSGGANTGELFF. In DNA, the CDR3 is TGTGCCTGGACTAGCGGGGGGGCGAACACCGGGGAGCTGTTTTTT.

The chain recombines TRBV6-6 with TRBJ1-1; TRBD1 matches 8 bases. The CDR3 length is 16 residues. The junction had 12 bases not matched to a gene; V was cut back by 5 bases and J by 4 bases. CDR1 is MNHNY, CDR2 SVGAGI, per germline (reference sequence). CDR3 loop: CASSPGSTGESTEAFF. CDR3 in DNA: TGTGCCAGCAGTCCTGGATCGACAGGGGAGAGCACTGAAGCTTTCTTT.

The CDR3 loop is CASSLGQGYTEAFF. The CDR3 DNA sequence: TGCGCCAGCAGCTTGGGACAGGGATACACTGAAGCTTTCTTT. V gene TRBV5-1 combines with J gene TRBJ1-1; 7 bases are shared with TRBD1. The CDR3 covers 14 residues. V gave up 0 bases and J gave up 3 bases; unmatched junction bases: 2. Germline CDR1 and CDR2: SGHRS and YFSETQ. Combining the CDR3 with reference TRBV5-1 and TRBJ1-1 gives the whole variable domain KAGVTQTPRYLIKTRGQQVTLSCSPISGHRSVSWYQQTPGQGLQFLFEYFSETQRNKGNFPGRFSGRQFSNSRSEMNVSTLELGDSALYLCASSLGQGYTEAFFGQGTRLTVV.

This clone was recorded a few times. CDR3 in DNA: TGTGCCAGTAGTATACGAGGGAGCTCCTACAATGAGTGGTTCTTC. Its translation: CASSIRGSSYNEWFF. The chain uses TRBV19 and TRBJ2-1; weak D call: TRBD2 (5 bases). CDR3 length: 15 amino acids. V was trimmed by 2 bases and J by 15 bases, leaving 23 bases between them. Germline V gene sequence: CDR1 LNHDA, CDR2 SQIVND (reference sequence).

The chain combines TRBV7-9 with TRBJ1-1; D call uncertain. V lost 6 bases and J lost 0, with 8 bases in between. CDR3 length equals 13 residues. Germline V CDR1 and CDR2: SEHNR, FQNEAQ (reference sequence). The CDR3 sequence is CASSRQVNTEAFF. The CDR3 nucleotides are TGTGCCAGCAGTCGCCAGGTGAACACTGAAGCTTTCTTT.